The 17 T cell receptor beta chains below all came from one sample that was sequenced in a study of blood T cell repertoires in COVID-19. TCRdb keeps only in-frame clones here, not all; method: immunoSEQ multiplex PCR. The table lists 250,000 or so clones, roughly four fifths of them singletons, with about 2% in the top ten. Sequencing was done on a sample of peripheral blood. The receptors derive from a woman of 80 years or more with acute or convalescent COVID-19.

The chain employs TRBV6-6 and TRBJ1-6; 7 nucleotides line up with TRBD1. This CDR3 is built from 15 residues. Germline CDR1 reads MNHNY; CDR2 reads SVGAGI (reference sequence). V lost 6 bases and J lost 7; bases outside the gene matches: 9. The DNA for the CDR3 is TGTGCCAGCAGCCGGACAGGTGGGGGGAATTCACCCCTCCACTTT. It yields the protein CASSRTGGGNSPLHF.

V is TRBV2 and J is TRBJ2-7; no definite D call. Trimming pared 6 bases from V and 4 bases from J, leaving 7 bases between. CDR1 and CDR2 (germline): SNHLY, FYNNEI. CDR3 length equals 11 residues. CDR3 sequence reads: CASSLTYEQYF. In DNA form, the CDR3 reads TGTGCCAGCAGCCTAACTTACGAGCAGTACTTC.

The chain links TRBV7-9 to TRBJ1-3, with D tentatively TRBD1 (5 bases). The length of the CDR3 is 13 residues. The germline V gene encodes CDR1 SEHNR and CDR2 FQNEAQ (reference sequence). V was pared by 5 bases and J by 3 bases, with 8 bases between. The CDR3 is CASSRTSGNTIYF. DNA of the CDR3: TGTGCCAGCAGCCGGACAAGTGGAAACACCATATATTTT.

This clone appeared a few times. The V call is TRBV4-3, the J call TRBJ1-2, with a tentative D call TRBD1 (6 bases). V was clipped by 0 bases and J by 4 bases, with 18 bases between them. There are 17 residues in the CDR3. CDR1 and CDR2 (germline): LGHNA, YSLEER. The CDR3 sequence: CASSQESVGTGRYGYTF. CDR3 nucleotides: TGCGCCAGCAGCCAAGAATCAGTGGGCACAGGGCGCTATGGCTACACCTTC.

V usage is TRBV11-2 and J usage is TRBJ2-2; maybe TRBD2 (5 bases). Per the germline V gene, CDR1 is SGHAT and CDR2 is FQNNGV. This CDR3 is built from 16 residues. Trimming removed 1 base at V and 5 bases at J, with 14 bases between. The CDR3: CASSLVIRGWTGELFF. The CDR3 DNA is TGTGCCAGCAGCTTAGTAATTCGAGGGTGGACCGGGGAGCTGTTTTTT. The complete variable domain, with remaining parts taken from reference TRBV11-2 and TRBJ2-2, reads EAGVAQSPRYKIIEKRQSVAFWCNPISGHATLYWYQQILGQGPKLLIQFQNNGVVDDSQLPKDRFSAERLKGVDSTLKIQPAKLEDSAVYLCASSLVIRGWTGELFFGEGSRLTVL.

The chain couples TRBV5-6 to TRBJ2-5; D is unresolved. V was shortened by 4 bases and J by 5 bases, with 9 bases between the two germline ends. There are 12 residues in the CDR3. CDR1 is SGHDT, CDR2 YYEEEE, per germline. CDR3 nucleotide sequence: TGTGCCAGCAGCCGCAGGCTGGAGACCCAGTACTTC. It codes for CASSRRLETQYF.

This clone has only a few counts. The V gene is TRBV5-1, the J gene TRBJ2-3; the match to TRBD2 covers 11 bases. This CDR3 comprises 17 residues. CDR1 is SGHRS and CDR2 is YFSETQ in the germline V gene. The V segment lost 3 bases and the J segment 2 bases; nucleotides outside the gene matches: 8. Here the CDR3 reads CASSSGRTSGLTDTQYF. Here the CDR3 DNA reads TGCGCCAGCAGCTCGGGGAGGACTAGCGGGCTCACAGATACGCAGTATTTT. Complete variable domain (other parts from reference TRBV5-1 and TRBJ2-3): KAGVTQTPRYLIKTRGQQVTLSCSPISGHRSVSWYQQTPGQGLQFLFEYFSETQRNKGNFPGRFSGRQFSNSRSEMNVSTLELGDSALYLCASSSGRTSGLTDTQYFGPGTRLTVL.

J is TRBJ2-2 and V is TRBV5-5; TRBD2 agrees at 10 bases. Germline V CDR1 and CDR2: SGHKS, YYEKEE (reference sequence). V gave up 4 bases and J gave up 5 bases; unmatched junction bases: 5. This CDR3 is built from 15 residues. This chain's CDR3 is CASSAGTSETGELFF. DNA for the CDR3: TGTGCCAGCAGCGCCGGGACTAGCGAAACCGGGGAGCTGTTTTTT.

The V gene is TRBV11-2, the J gene TRBJ1-1, with TRBD1 matching 9 bases. Looked up from germline, CDR1 is SGHAT and CDR2 is FQNNGV. CDR3 length equals 17 residues. V trimming: 1 base; J trimming: 2 bases; junction bases outside the gene matches: 8. CDR3 loop: CASSLAAGQGQNTEAFF. The CDR3 region has the DNA TGTGCCAGCAGCTTAGCGGCCGGACAGGGGCAAAACACTGAAGCTTTCTTT.

The chain uses TRBV7-2 and TRBJ2-1; D call uncertain. There are 11 residues in the CDR3. CDR1 is SGHTA and CDR2 is FQGNSA in the germline V gene. The V and J ends lost 5 bases and 9 bases respectively, with 8 bases between them. The CDR3 sequence is CASSASIEQFF. The CDR3 DNA follows: TGTGCCAGCAGCGCCTCTATTGAGCAGTTCTTC.

The chain links TRBV19 to TRBJ2-1; TRBD2 agrees at 7 bases. The CDR3 contains 14 residues. The junction had 3 bases not matched to a gene; V was cut back by 1 base and J by 6 bases. Germline CDR1 is LNHDA and CDR2 is SQIVND (reference sequence). In DNA, the CDR3 is TGTGCCAGTAGTATAGGCGGGAGCTTCAATGAGCAGTTCTTC. Translation: CASSIGGSFNEQFF.

Worth noting for this clone: Other DNA sequences within the sample encode an identical CDR3. The rearrangement uses TRBV28 and TRBJ1-2, with D unclear. Germline V CDR1 and CDR2: MDHEN, SYDVKM. This CDR3 comprises 12 residues. V was trimmed by 2 bases and J by 5 bases, leaving 6 bases between them. CDR3 coding DNA: TGTGCCAGCAGTTTACGGGGTTATGGCTACACCTTC. This codes for CASSLRGYGYTF.

The V and J genes are TRBV7-9 and TRBJ2-7; 9 bases map to TRBD1. Germline trimming cut 1 base from V and 3 bases from J; bases unmatched to any gene: 1. CDR1 is SEHNR and CDR2 is FQNEAQ in the germline V gene (reference sequence). This CDR3 is built from 14 residues. The CDR3 loop is CASSLGTGVYEQYF. Written as DNA, the CDR3 is TGTGCCAGCAGCTTAGGGACAGGGGTCTACGAGCAGTACTTC.

This chain links TRBV27 with TRBJ1-2; D ambiguous. The CDR3 is 14 amino acids. Germline assignment: CDR1 MNHEY and CDR2 SMNVEV (reference sequence). V was cut by 2 bases and J by 4 bases, with 11 bases left in between. The CDR3 DNA is TGTGCCAGCAGTTTACGCGCAGGCCCCTATGGCTACACCTTC. Its protein product is CASSLRAGPYGYTF.

V usage is TRBV9 and J usage is TRBJ1-2, with D hard to call. Trimming took 4 bases from V and 7 from J, leaving 14 bases between them. The CDR3 has 13 amino acids. Germline CDR1 SGDLS, CDR2 YYNGEE. CDR3 sequence (DNA): TGTGCCAGCAGCTCCCGCGATCCATCTGGCTACACCTTC. As protein: CASSSRDPSGYTF.

The rearrangement uses TRBV7-2 and TRBJ2-2; weak D call: TRBD1 (7 bases). Germline V gene lookup returns CDR1 SGHTA and CDR2 FQGNSA. The CDR3 sequence is 18 residues long. The V end lost 5 bases, the J end lost 5 bases, and 24 bases lay between the germline ends. Here the CDR3 reads CASSQTRQQGGKTGELFF. Written as DNA, the CDR3 is TGTGCCAGCAGCCAGACCCGACAGCAGGGGGGAAAGACCGGGGAGCTGTTTTTT.

This clone was recorded a few times. The CDR3 sequence: CASSTTGSPLHF. CDR3 nucleotides: TGTGCCAGCAGCACCACAGGCTCACCCCTCCACTTT. This chain links TRBV7-9 with TRBJ1-6; D is possibly TRBD1 (5 bases). The CDR3 runs 12 residues. V lost 5 bases and J lost 10, with 9 bases in between. Germline V gives CDR1 SEHNR, CDR2 FQNEAQ (reference sequence).